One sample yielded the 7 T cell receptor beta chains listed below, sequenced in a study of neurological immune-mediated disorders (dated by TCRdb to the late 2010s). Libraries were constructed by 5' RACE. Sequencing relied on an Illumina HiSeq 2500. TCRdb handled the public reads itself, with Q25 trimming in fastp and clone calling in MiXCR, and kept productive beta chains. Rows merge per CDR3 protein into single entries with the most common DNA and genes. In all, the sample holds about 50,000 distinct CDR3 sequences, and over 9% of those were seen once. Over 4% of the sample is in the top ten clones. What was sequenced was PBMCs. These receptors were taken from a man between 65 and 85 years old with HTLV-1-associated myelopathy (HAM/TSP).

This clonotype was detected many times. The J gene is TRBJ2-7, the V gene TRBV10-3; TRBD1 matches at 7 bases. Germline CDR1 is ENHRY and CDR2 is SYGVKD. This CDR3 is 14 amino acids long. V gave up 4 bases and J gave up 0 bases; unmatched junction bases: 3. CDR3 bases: TGTGCCATCAGTGCGGACAGGAGCTCCTACGAGCAGTACTTC. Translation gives CAISADRSSYEQYF.

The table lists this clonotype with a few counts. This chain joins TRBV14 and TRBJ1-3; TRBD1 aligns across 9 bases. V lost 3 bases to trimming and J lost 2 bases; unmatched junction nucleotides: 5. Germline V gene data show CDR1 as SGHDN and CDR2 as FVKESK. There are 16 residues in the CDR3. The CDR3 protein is CASSHRDRVTGNTIYF. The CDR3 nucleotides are TGTGCCAGCAGCCACCGGGACAGGGTTACTGGAAACACCATATATTTT.

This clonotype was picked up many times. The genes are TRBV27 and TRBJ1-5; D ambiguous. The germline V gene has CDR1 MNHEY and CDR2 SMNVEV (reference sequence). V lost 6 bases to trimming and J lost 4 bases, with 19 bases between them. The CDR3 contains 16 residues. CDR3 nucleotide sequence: TGTGCCAGCAGACCCGGACGGACTATTAGTAATCAGCCCCAGCATTTT. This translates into CASRPGRTISNQPQHF.

CDR3 sequence: CASSFHPPSGSRADTQYF. CDR3 sequence (DNA): TGTGCCAGCAGCTTCCACCCCCCAAGCGGGAGTCGGGCAGATACGCAGTATTTT. The V call is TRBV7-6, the J call TRBJ2-3, with TRBD2 matching over 8 bases. CDR1 and CDR2 (germline): SGHVS, FNYEAQ. CDR3 length equals 18 residues. V was clipped by 3 bases and J by 4 bases; unmatched bases: 15.

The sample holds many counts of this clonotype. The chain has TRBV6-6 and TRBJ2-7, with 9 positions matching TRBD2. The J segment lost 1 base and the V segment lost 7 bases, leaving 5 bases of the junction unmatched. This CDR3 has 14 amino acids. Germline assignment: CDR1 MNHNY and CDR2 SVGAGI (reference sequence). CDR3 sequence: CASKAGGPSYEQYF. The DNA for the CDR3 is TGTGCCAGCAAGGCGGGGGGGCCTTCCTACGAGCAGTACTTC.

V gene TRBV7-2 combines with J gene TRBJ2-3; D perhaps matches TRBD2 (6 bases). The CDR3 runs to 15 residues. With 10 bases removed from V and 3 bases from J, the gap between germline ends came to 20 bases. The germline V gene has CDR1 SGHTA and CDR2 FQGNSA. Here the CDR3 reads CAINGRECPTDTQYF. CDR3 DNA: TGTGCCATCAATGGTCGGGAGTGCCCGACAGATACGCAGTATTTT.

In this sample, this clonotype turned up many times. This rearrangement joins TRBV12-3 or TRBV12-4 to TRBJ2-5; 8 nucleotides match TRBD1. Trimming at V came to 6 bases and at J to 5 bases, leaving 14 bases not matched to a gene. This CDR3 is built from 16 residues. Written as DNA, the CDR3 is TGTGCCAGCAGCCTCAACTTAGGGACAGGCCAGGAGACCCAGTACTTC. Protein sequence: CASSLNLGTGQETQYF.